This T cell receptor beta chain was identified in a study of beta chain features in type 1 diabetes. Study-level findings and limits: In comparison with healthy donors, patients had naive, central memory and Treg TCRB repertoires that appeared more similar. Over-representation of high TCR-expressing cells was a possible consequence of cDNA sequencing.

The investigators reverse transcribed all of the isolated RNA, so they sequenced expressed TCRB transcripts. Sequenced by immunoSEQ multiplex PCR; TCRdb stores in-frame clones only, minus some. In the table there are 150,000 to 190,000 clones, under 9.5% of which are singletons. Note on this clone: Its specificity is not known. A junction end diverges from the germline sequence, so it may reflect a read error.

Blood was collected once per donor into heparin, averaging about 116 mL. CDR3 length: 11 residues. Germline V lookup: CDR1 SQVTM, CDR2 ANQGSEA. The sequencing sample was made of central memory CD4+ T cells from blood. The rearrangement links TRBV29-1 to TRBJ1-2; D not resolved. The clonotype comes from a man younger than 35 in good health. For the CDR3, the DNA is TGCAGCGGGGGAGACCGGTCTGGCTACACTTTC. Protein: CSGGDRSGYTF.